Below, 11 T cell receptor beta chains from the same sample are listed, as sequenced in a study of identifying expanded T cells in peripheral blood. Data came from immunoSEQ multiplex PCR; TCRdb stores just in-frame clones and leaves some out. The sample has about 97,000 clones, 70% to 90% seen once; the top ten hold about 18%. The sequenced sample consisted of blood. These receptors all stem from a person aged 18-70 years in good health.

For this clone: The identical CDR3 is also encoded by other nucleotide sequences in the sample. The genes are TRBV7-2 and TRBJ1-4, with 9 bases lining up with TRBD1. Germline CDR1 reads SGHTA; CDR2 reads FQGNSA. The V and J ends lost 4 bases and 8 bases, in that order; junction bases with no gene match: 5. This CDR3 region has 14 residues. The CDR3 region is CASSYDRGNEKLFF. For the CDR3, the DNA is TGTGCCAGCAGCTATGACAGGGGGAACGAAAAACTGTTTTTT.

This chain connects TRBV19 to TRBJ1-5; D remains unclear. This CDR3 has 13 residues. Looked up from germline, CDR1 is LNHDA and CDR2 is SQIVND (reference sequence). V was pared by 4 bases and J by 4 bases, with 8 bases between. The CDR3 reads CASSTNKNQPQHF. The DNA of the CDR3 is TGTGCCAGTAGTACCAACAAGAATCAGCCCCAGCATTTT. Drawing the rest from reference TRBV19 and TRBJ1-5, the complete variable domain is DGGITQSPKYLFRKEGQNVTLSCEQNLNHDAMYWYRQDPGQGLRLIYYSQIVNDFQKGDIAEGYSVSREKKESFPLTVTSAQKNPTAFYLCASSTNKNQPQHFGDGTRLSIL.

The chain couples TRBV7-2 to TRBJ1-4, with D possibly matching TRBD1 (5 bases). Trimming cost V 4 bases and J 5 bases, with 17 bases left between them. Germline CDR1 reads SGHTA; CDR2 reads FQGNSA. The CDR3 spans 16 residues. The CDR3 loop reads CASSSPEAGPNEKLFF. CDR3 DNA: TGTGCCAGCAGCTCTCCCGAGGCAGGGCCGAATGAAAAACTGTTTTTT.

The V gene is TRBV18, the J gene TRBJ2-1; 14 nucleotides line up with TRBD2. CDR1 is KGHSH, CDR2 LQKENI, per germline. J gave up 6 bases and V 6 bases, and 4 bases lay outside the gene matches. The CDR3 is 15 residues long. In DNA, the CDR3 is TGTGCCAGCTCTCAAGGACTAGCGGGGGGCAATGAGCAGTTCTTC. Translated: CASSQGLAGGNEQFF.

The chain is built from TRBV6-5 and TRBJ2-1; D gene ambiguous. Germline V CDR1 and CDR2: MNHEY, SVGAGI. The CDR3 sequence is 13 residues long. Trimming cost V 0 bases and J 9 bases, with 9 bases left between them. CDR3 in amino acids: CASSYSSVREQFF. The CDR3, as DNA: TGTGCCAGCAGTTACTCATCCGTTCGTGAGCAGTTCTTC.

This clone was observed a handful of times. The chain combines TRBV2 with TRBJ1-5; D unclear. Looked up from germline, CDR1 is SNHLY and CDR2 is FYNNEI. V shed 1 base and J shed 6 bases, with 10 bases lying between them. CDR3 length: 14 amino acids. CDR3 residues: CASSEGGSGQPQHF. In DNA, the CDR3 is TGTGCCAGCAGTGAAGGGGGTTCGGGTCAGCCCCAGCATTTT.

The chain is built from TRBV10-1 and TRBJ2-2; D is unresolved. Trimming took 6 bases from V and 2 from J, leaving 13 bases between them. The germline V gene has CDR1 WNHNN and CDR2 SYGVQD (reference sequence). The CDR3 is made up of 15 amino acids. CDR3 in amino acids: CASSNGLHNTGELFF. The CDR3, as DNA: TGCGCCAGCAGCAACGGGCTTCACAACACCGGGGAGCTGTTTTTT.

This sequence joins TRBV6-1 and TRBJ1-6, with a weak D call TRBD1 (5 bases). V was cut by 8 bases and J by 13 bases, with 6 bases left in between. Looked up from germline, CDR1 is MNHNS and CDR2 is SASEGT. The CDR3 extends over 9 amino acids. As DNA, the CDR3 is TGTGCCAGCGGGGGGCCCCTCCACTTT. The encoded protein is CASGGPLHF.

This chain uses TRBV4-2 with TRBJ2-1; no definite D call. Per the germline V gene, CDR1 is LGHNA and CDR2 is YNFKEQ. The CDR3 consists of 15 residues. V gave up 3 bases and J gave up 0 bases, with 9 bases separating them. In DNA form, the CDR3 reads TGTGCCAGCAGCCAGCTCTTGACCTCCTACAATGAGCAGTTCTTC. Amino acids: CASSQLLTSYNEQFF.

Written as DNA, the CDR3 is TGTGCCAGCTCACAGCCGGGTAGCTCCTACAATGAGCAGTTCTTC. Protein: CASSQPGSSYNEQFF. The V call is TRBV18, the J call TRBJ2-1; D is ambiguous. Between the trimmed V and J ends, which lost 4 bases and 0 bases, there was a span of 10 bases. The CDR3 runs 15 residues. Germline V gene sequence: CDR1 KGHSH, CDR2 LQKENI.

This chain uses TRBV4-1 with TRBJ2-5; D perhaps matches TRBD2 (6 bases). The germline V and J ends were trimmed by 2 bases and 5 bases, with 15 bases remaining between them. Germline V gene data show CDR1 as MGHRA and CDR2 as YSYEKL. The CDR3 runs 15 residues. CDR3 nucleotides: TGCGCCAGCAGCCAACTTTTTGACCTAGCGGAGACCCAGTACTTC. Protein product: CASSQLFDLAETQYF.